This T cell receptor beta chain originates from a study of T cells in Graves' hyperthyroidism and ophthalmopathy. With 6 bases clipped from V and 6 bases from J, the junction kept 21 bases outside the gene matches. This CDR3 comprises 18 residues. Amplified TCR beta CDR3 regions came from RNA transcripts. HTBI primers were used for first-round RT-PCR of the TCR CDR3. TCRdb itself ran the multiplex PCR reads through MiXCR, one entry per CDR3 protein. The sample yields fewer than 700,000 distinct CDR3 sequences, roughly 18% seen once. The TCR sequence derives from a woman under 30 with Graves' ophthalmopathy. The chain has TRBV12-3 or TRBV12-4 and TRBJ2-3; 7 bases are a match to TRBD2. The specimen was blood. As DNA, the CDR3 is TGTGCCAGCAGCTGGGGGTCGTATCTAACGGGGGGAAGGGATACGCAGTATTTT. Translation: CASSWGSYLTGGRDTQYF.